This T cell receptor (beta chain) appears in the sequencing data of a study of cytomegalovirus exposure and HLA in healthy donors. The PCR contained 60 Vbeta and 13 Jbeta primers. The method was immunoSEQ multiplex PCR; TCRdb's version includes in-frame clones alone and lacks a portion of them. The table shows around 100,000 clones, with around 8% occurring only once. With respect to this clone: Its antigen is unknown.

Study conclusions and caveats: An analysis was carried out later, and it reportedly showed fewer N-insertions in an Asian-associated ancestry cluster than the approximately 670-donor mean.

Germline values: CDR1 MNHNS, CDR2 SASEGT. The CDR3 covers 13 residues. V lost 2 bases and J lost 7, with 11 bases in between. This chain connects TRBV6-1 to TRBJ1-2; no definite D call. The source of this sequence is a man aged 45-65 years in good health and CMV-seronegative. The sample taken for sequencing was PBMCs. The CDR3 is CASSETGEGGYTF. The CDR3 nucleotides read TGTGCCAGCAGTGAAACGGGAGAGGGTGGCTACACCTTC.